Listed below are T cell receptor beta chains from one sample, sequenced in a study of CD8+CD57+ T cells in acquired aplastic anemia. TCRdb analysed the reads with MiXCR anew, one entry per CDR3 protein. The top ten clones hold 46% of a sample with roughly 180,000 distinct CDR3 sequences, 55% to 70% of them seen once. Input material: sorted CD4+, CD8+, or CD8+CD57+ T cells (not recorded which) from PBMCs. The source is a human donor with severe aplastic anemia or a healthy control (not recorded which). CDR3s include the opening cysteine and the closing phenylalanine or tryptophan. D genes are given only for firm matches. A clone size is listed for some rows: how often the clone was seen (once, few, many), or a class if it is expanded.

>TRBJ2-3|TRBV29-1|NA|TRBD2
CSVEASGRGGGTDTQYF
TGCAGCGTGGAAGCTAGCGGGAGAGGGGGAGGCACAGATACGCAGTATTTT
>TRBJ2-5|TRBV20-1|NA|TRBD2
CSASGRARETQYF
TGCAGTGCTAGCGGGAGGGCCAGGGAGACCCAGTACTTC
>TRBJ1-5|TRBV9|NA|NA
CASSVGYEVGQPQHF
TGTGCCAGCAGCGTAGGATACGAGGTGGGACAGCCCCAGCATTTT
>TRBJ1-1|TRBV19|NA|TRBD1
CASSVTGGTEAFF
TGTGCCAGTAGTGTGACAGGGGGCACTGAAGCTTTCTTT
>TRBJ1-2|TRBV11-1|NA|NA
CASTQGNGYTF
TGTGCCAGCACCCAGGGCAATGGCTACACCTTC
>TRBJ1-6|TRBV4-3|NA|NA
CASSPTDSGNSPLHF
TGCGCCAGCAGCCCGACGGATTCTGGAAATTCACCCCTCCACTTT
>TRBJ2-2|TRBV7-8|NA|TRBD2
CASSRAGYGELFF
TGTGCCAGCAGCCGAGCGGGGTACGGGGAGCTGTTTTTT
>TRBJ1-2|TRBV5-6|many|NA
CASSSPPPNVRYTF
TGTGCCAGCAGCTCACCCCCGCCGAACGTCCGCTACACCTTC
>TRBJ1-1|TRBV20-1|few|TRBD1
CSAPRDREAFF
TGCAGTGCGCCCAGGGACAGGGAAGCTTTCTTT
>TRBJ1-2|TRBV7-9|NA|NA
CASSLEDSYYGYTF
TGTGCCAGCAGCTTGGAGGACAGCTACTATGGCTACACCTTC
>TRBJ1-3|TRBV24-1|NA|NA
CATSGSGDLGNTIYF
TGTGCCACCAGTGGTTCGGGAGACCTCGGAAACACCATATATTTT
>TRBJ2-1|TRBV7-9|many|NA
CASSYLDRNYNEQFF
TGTGCCAGCAGCTATCTCGACAGGAATTACAATGAGCAGTTCTTC
>TRBJ2-7|TRBV6-1|NA|NA
CAISESVHEQYF
TGTGCCATCAGTGAATCCGTACACGAGCAGTACTTC
>TRBJ2-1|TRBV29-1|NA|TRBD2
CSVERLAGGGNVQFF
TGCAGCGTTGAGCGACTAGCGGGAGGGGGTAATGTGCAGTTCTTC
>TRBJ2-3|TRBV4-1|NA|TRBD1
CASKGAGTDTQYF
TGCGCCAGCAAGGGGGCTGGCACAGATACGCAGTATTTT
>TRBJ2-2|TRBV7-9|NA|TRBD1
CASSPPGTASAGELFF
TGTGCCAGCAGCCCACCCGGGACAGCGTCGGCCGGGGAGCTGTTTTTT
>TRBJ1-1|TRBV15|NA|NA
CATSRSGNTEAFF
TGTGCCACCAGCAGATCAGGGAACACTGAAGCTTTCTTT
>TRBJ2-1|TRBV7-8|NA|NA
CASSLVGGYNEQFF
TGTGCCAGCAGCTTAGTCGGGGGCTACAATGAGCAGTTCTTC
>TRBJ2-7|TRBV4-1|NA|NA
CASSVAHEQYF
TGCGCCAGCAGTGTGGCCCACGAGCAGTACTTC
>TRBJ1-2|TRBV7-3|NA|TRBD1
CASSLSAGGHGYTF
TGTGCCAGCAGCTTAAGCGCAGGGGGCCATGGCTACACCTTC
>TRBJ2-7|TRBV19|NA|NA
CASSPLGGYSYEQYF
TGTGCCAGTAGTCCCCTTGGGGGATACTCCTACGAGCAGTACTTC
>TRBJ2-1|TRBV2|NA|TRBD2
CASRLLAGGINEQFF
TGTGCCAGCAGATTACTAGCGGGGGGGATAAATGAGCAGTTCTTC
>TRBJ1-2|TRBV24-1|NA|TRBD1
CATSAGQGNGYTF
TGTGCCACCAGTGCCGGACAGGGTAATGGCTACACCTTC
>TRBJ2-1|TRBV12-3/TRBV12-4|NA|NA
CASMGGSYNEQVF
TGTGCCAGCATGGGCGGTTCGTACAATGAGCAGGTCTTC
>TRBJ1-2|TRBV7-8|NA|NA
CASSGDINYGYTF
TGTGCCAGCAGCGGGGACATTAACTATGGCTACACCTTC
>TRBJ2-4|TRBV20-1|NA|NA
CSARSGDLKNIQYF
TGCAGCGCTAGGTCGGGCGACCTCAAAAACATTCAGTACTTC
>TRBJ2-7|TRBV6-1|few|NA
CASSGVREPYEQYF
TGTGCCAGCAGTGGGGTGCGGGAACCCTACGAGCAGTACTTC
>TRBJ2-7|TRBV20-1|NA|TRBD1
CSARGIDRGDYEQYF
TGCAGTGCTAGGGGAATAGACAGGGGGGACTACGAGCAGTACTTC
>TRBJ1-2|TRBV7-9|NA|NA
CASSLETGYTF
TGTGCCAGCAGCTTAGAAACTGGCTACACCTTC
>TRBJ2-7|TRBV19|NA|NA
CASSLIYDGAYEQYF
TGTGCCAGTAGCCTTATCTACGACGGTGCCTACGAGCAGTACTTC
>TRBJ1-5|TRBV10-3|many|NA
CAISEGNQPQHF
TGTGCCATCAGTGAGGGGAATCAGCCCCAGCATTTT
>TRBJ2-7|TRBV10-3|NA|NA
CAISDKSRGRAYEQYF
TGTGCCATCAGTGATAAGTCTCGGGGCAGAGCCTACGAGCAGTACTTC
>TRBJ1-6|TRBV7-9|NA|NA
CASSQTRDQPLHF
TGTGCCAGCAGTCAAACCCGGGACCAACCCCTCCACTTT
>TRBJ2-7|TRBV15|NA|NA
CATSRGSHTAYEQYF
TGTGCCACCAGCAGGGGATCTCATACAGCCTACGAGCAGTACTTC
>TRBJ2-1|TRBV24-1|NA|NA
CATSDGDREQFF
TGTGCCACCAGTGACGGGGATCGGGAGCAGTTCTTC
>TRBJ2-7|TRBV24-1|NA|NA
CATSAGGTGIHEQYF
TGTGCCACCAGTGCGGGGGGGACAGGAATCCACGAGCAGTACTTC
>TRBJ1-2|TRBV29-1|NA|NA
CSGQDYGYTF
TGCAGCGGACAGGACTATGGCTACACCTTC
>TRBJ2-7|TRBV10-3|many|TRBD1
CAIRPDRALGEQYF
TGTGCCATCAGACCCGACAGGGCTCTCGGTGAGCAGTACTTC
>TRBJ1-5|TRBV12-3/TRBV12-4|many|NA
CASSPVGWDITSNQPQHF
TGTGCCAGCAGTCCCGTAGGGTGGGACATAACTAGCAATCAGCCCCAGCATTTT
>TRBJ2-7|TRBV7-2|few|NA
CASSPGGLHYEQYF
TGTGCCAGCAGCCCAGGAGGACTGCACTACGAGCAGTACTTC
>TRBJ2-1|TRBV29-1|many|NA
CSVEGGQGIYNEQFF
TGCAGCGTTGAAGGAGGGCAGGGGATCTACAATGAGCAGTTCTTC
>TRBJ1-1|TRBV20-1|NA|NA
CSALIMNTEAFF
TGCAGTGCCTTGATAATGAACACTGAAGCTTTCTTT
>TRBJ2-6|TRBV9|NA|NA
CASSAYRAGANVLTF
TGTGCCAGCAGCGCCTACAGGGCTGGGGCCAACGTCCTGACTTTC
>TRBJ2-2|TRBV19|many|TRBD1
CASRWAKGQGYTGELFF
TGTGCCAGTAGATGGGCGAAGGGACAGGGGTACACCGGGGAGCTGTTTTTT